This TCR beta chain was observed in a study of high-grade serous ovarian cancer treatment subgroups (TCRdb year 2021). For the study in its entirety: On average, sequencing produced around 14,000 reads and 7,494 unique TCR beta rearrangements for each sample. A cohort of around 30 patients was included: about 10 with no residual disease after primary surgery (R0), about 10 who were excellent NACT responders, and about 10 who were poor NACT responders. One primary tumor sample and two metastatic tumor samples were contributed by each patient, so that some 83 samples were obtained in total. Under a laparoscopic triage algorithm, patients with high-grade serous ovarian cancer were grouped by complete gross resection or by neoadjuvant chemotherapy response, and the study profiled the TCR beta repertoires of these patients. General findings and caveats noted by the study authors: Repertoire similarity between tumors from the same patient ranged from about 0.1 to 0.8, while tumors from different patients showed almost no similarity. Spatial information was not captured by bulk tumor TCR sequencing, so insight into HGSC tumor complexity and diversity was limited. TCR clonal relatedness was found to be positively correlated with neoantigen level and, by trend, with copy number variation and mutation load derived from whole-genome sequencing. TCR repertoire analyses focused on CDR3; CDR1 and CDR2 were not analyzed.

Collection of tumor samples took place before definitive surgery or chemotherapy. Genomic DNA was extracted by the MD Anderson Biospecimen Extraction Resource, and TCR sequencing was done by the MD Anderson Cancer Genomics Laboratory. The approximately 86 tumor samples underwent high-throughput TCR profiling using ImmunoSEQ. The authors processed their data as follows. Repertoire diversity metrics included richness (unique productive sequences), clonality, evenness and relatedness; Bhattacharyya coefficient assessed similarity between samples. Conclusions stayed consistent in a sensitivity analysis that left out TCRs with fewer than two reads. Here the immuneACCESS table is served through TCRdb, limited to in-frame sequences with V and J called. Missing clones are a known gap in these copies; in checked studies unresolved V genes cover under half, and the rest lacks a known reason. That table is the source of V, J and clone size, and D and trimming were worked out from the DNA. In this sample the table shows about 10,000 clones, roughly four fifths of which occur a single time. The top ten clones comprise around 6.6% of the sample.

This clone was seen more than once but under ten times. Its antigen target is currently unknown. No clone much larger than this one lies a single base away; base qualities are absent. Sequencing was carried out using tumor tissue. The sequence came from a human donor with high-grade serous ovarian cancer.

The nucleotides read TGTGCCAGCAGTTTACCCGACAGGGGTCAGCCCCAGCATTTT. Translation gives CASSLPDRGQPQHF. Here the chain combines TRBV28 and TRBJ1-5; a stretch of 8 junction bases matches TRBD1. The germline V gene encodes CDR1 MDHEN and CDR2 SYDVKM. From the cysteine up to the phenylalanine, the CDR3 has a length of 14 residues. The sequence is cut down to CDR3 DNA, 42 bases in frame from base 1. The germline V and J ends show losses of 2 bases and 6 bases respectively, and no gene match explains 3 bases of the junction.